The 21 T cell receptor beta chains below come from one sample, sequenced in a study of somatic mutations in cytotoxic T cells in rheumatoid arthritis. Profiled with immunoSEQ multiplex PCR; TCRdb holds only in-frame clones, not every one. The sample gives around 15,000 clones, more than 70% of which show up once; under 25% is in the top ten. Specimen: CD8+ T cells sorted from blood. The source of these receptors is an adult with rheumatoid arthritis.

The rearrangement joins TRBV7-9 to TRBJ2-3; TRBD2 agrees at 9 bases. Germline CDR1 and CDR2: SEHNR and FQNEAQ (reference sequence). The CDR3 is 16 residues long. V lost 4 bases, J lost 7 bases, and 12 bases stayed unmatched. CDR3 bases: TGTGCCAGCAGCTCCCGGGGGGTAGCGGGAGTTCATACGCAGTATTTT. Translation: CASSSRGVAGVHTQYF.

The DNA of the CDR3 is TGTGCCAGCACCCCCAAGGGGGTAAACAATGAGCAGTTCTTC. This sequence encodes CASTPKGVNNEQFF. This sequence joins TRBV7-6 and TRBJ2-1, with D perhaps TRBD1 (6 bases). The germline gives CDR1 SGHVS, CDR2 FNYEAQ. The CDR3 spans 14 residues. The V and J ends lost 7 bases and 5 bases respectively, with 15 bases between them.

The V gene is TRBV19, the J gene TRBJ2-1, with 7 bases matching TRBD2. Germline V lookup: CDR1 LNHDA, CDR2 SQIVND (reference sequence). This CDR3 is 16 amino acids long. The V segment lost 5 bases and the J segment 5 bases; nucleotides outside the gene matches: 12. The CDR3 spells CASSPPASGGDNEQFF. For the CDR3, the DNA is TGTGCCAGTAGTCCCCCAGCTAGCGGCGGGGACAATGAGCAGTTCTTC.

The gene calls are TRBV27 and TRBJ2-7, with D tentatively TRBD2 (5 bases). V dropped 0 bases and J dropped 3 bases, with 18 bases sitting between them. The CDR3 runs to 17 residues. Germline V CDR1 and CDR2: MNHEY, SMNVEV (reference sequence). The CDR3 nucleotides are TGTGCCAGCAGTTTATCCGCTTCGGGATTAATAATCTACGAGCAGTACTTC. It yields the protein CASSLSASGLIIYEQYF.

This clone has only a few counts. The gene calls are TRBV6-4 and TRBJ2-1; TRBD2 aligns across 7 bases. J lost 7 bases, V lost 6 bases, and 12 bases had no gene match. Germline V CDR1 and CDR2: MRHNA, SNTAGT. CDR3 length: 15 amino acids. CDR3 loop: CASSYVAGEGNEQFF. The CDR3 DNA reads as TGTGCCAGCAGCTATGTGGCGGGAGAGGGGAATGAGCAGTTCTTC.

This clone has only one observation. V usage is TRBV25-1 and J usage is TRBJ2-7; TRBD1 aligns across 10 bases. The V segment lost 3 bases and the J segment 3 bases; nucleotides outside the gene matches: 8. Germline CDR1 is MGHDK and CDR2 is SYGVNS. The CDR3 runs to 16 residues. The CDR3 is CASSDRDRGGRYEQYF. CDR3 in DNA: TGTGCCAGCAGTGACCGGGACAGGGGTGGCCGCTACGAGCAGTACTTC.

The chain combines TRBV6-4 with TRBJ1-1, with TRBD1 as a possible D gene (6 bases). V was shortened by 6 bases and J by 0 bases, with 8 bases between the two germline ends. The CDR3 runs to 13 residues. The germline V gene encodes CDR1 MRHNA and CDR2 SNTAGT. The CDR3 protein is CASRDRMNTEAFF. CDR3 bases: TGTGCCAGCAGGGACAGAATGAACACTGAAGCTTTCTTT.

This chain uses TRBV28 with TRBJ1-1, with no clear D. V shed 2 bases and J shed 5 bases, with 6 bases lying between them. The CDR3 runs to 12 residues. In germline, CDR1 is MDHEN, CDR2 SYDVKM. CDR3 in DNA: TGTGCCAGCAGTTTAATGGGGACTGAAGCTTTCTTT. It yields the protein CASSLMGTEAFF.

The V and J genes are TRBV9 and TRBJ1-1, with D perhaps matching TRBD1 (6 bases). The CDR3 contains 14 residues. Germline lookup yields CDR1 SGDLS and CDR2 YYNGEE. V lost 8 bases to trimming and J lost 4 bases, with 18 bases between them. The DNA of the CDR3 is TGTGCCAGTTCGCCCAGGGGCGAGGGCACTGAAGCTTTCTTT. Translation: CASSPRGEGTEAFF.

This clone is medium-sized by share. The chain links TRBV7-2 to TRBJ1-2; maybe TRBD1 (6 bases). The germline V gene encodes CDR1 SGHTA and CDR2 FQGNSA. CDR3 length equals 15 residues. With 0 bases removed from V and 4 bases from J, the gap between germline ends came to 12 bases. The CDR3 spells CASSLAVRDTYGYTF. The CDR3 bases are TGTGCCAGCAGCTTAGCGGTCCGGGACACCTATGGCTACACCTTC.

This chain connects TRBV5-1 to TRBJ2-1, with D uncertain. CDR3 length equals 13 residues. In germline, CDR1 is SGHRS, CDR2 YFSETQ. The V end was cut by 1 base, the J end by 3 bases, with 5 bases between. Here the CDR3 DNA reads TGCGCCAGCAGCTTGCTAGACTACAATGAGCAGTTCTTC. It codes for CASSLLDYNEQFF.

This clone was observed a few times. V usage is TRBV19 and J usage is TRBJ2-7; 11 nucleotides agree with TRBD2. The CDR3 covers 15 residues. The V gene's germline CDR1 is LNHDA and CDR2 SQIVND (reference sequence). The V and J ends lost 7 bases and 2 bases, in that order; junction bases with no gene match: 7. The CDR3 reads CASTPGTSGTYEQYF. CDR3 nucleotides: TGTGCCAGTACCCCCGGGACTAGCGGTACCTACGAGCAGTACTTC.

The rearrangement uses TRBV6-5 and TRBJ2-7, with D perhaps matching TRBD1 (6 bases). Germline V gene sequence: CDR1 MNHEY, CDR2 SVGAGI. The CDR3 consists of 14 residues. V gave up 7 bases and J gave up 3 bases, with 16 bases separating them. CDR3 in DNA: TGTGCCAGCACCTCCACGGACAGCTACTACGAGCAGTACTTC. This translates into CASTSTDSYYEQYF.

V gene TRBV19 combines with J gene TRBJ2-2, with a weak D call TRBD1 (6 bases). Germline V gene data show CDR1 as LNHDA and CDR2 as SQIVND (reference sequence). V lost 1 base and J lost 6, with 15 bases in between. The length of the CDR3 is 16 residues. The CDR3 DNA reads TGTGCCAGTAGTATAGGGTCAGGGGTCCATTCCGGGGAGCTGTTTTTT. This codes for CASSIGSGVHSGELFF.

This chain links TRBV7-3 with TRBJ2-1; D tentatively reads TRBD1 or TRBD2 (7 bases each). Per germline, CDR1 SGHTA and CDR2 FQGTGA. This CDR3 comprises 17 residues. The germline V and J ends were trimmed by 5 bases and 0 bases, with 17 bases remaining between them. The DNA for the CDR3 is TGTGCCAGCAGCCCCCGCCCCAGGGGGGGCTCCTACAATGAGCAGTTCTTC. Residues: CASSPRPRGGSYNEQFF.

The J gene is TRBJ1-2, the V gene TRBV25-1; D is perhaps TRBD1 (6 bases). Germline V gives CDR1 MGHDK, CDR2 SYGVNS. This CDR3 has 11 residues. Trimming pared 3 bases from V and 13 bases from J, leaving 12 bases between. The CDR3: CASSEDSSLTF. CDR3 coding DNA: TGTGCCAGCAGTGAGGACAGCTCCCTCACCTTC.

The V and J genes are TRBV11-3 and TRBJ2-1, with D hard to call. V gave up 0 bases and J gave up 7 bases, with 4 bases separating them. From germline, CDR1 is SGHNT and CDR2 YENEEA. The CDR3 has 12 amino acids. CDR3 residues: CASSLDRNEQFF. The CDR3 nucleotides are TGTGCCAGCAGCTTAGATCGAAATGAGCAGTTCTTC.

The V call is TRBV19, the J call TRBJ1-1, with D hard to call. Germline assignment: CDR1 LNHDA and CDR2 SQIVND (reference sequence). The CDR3 sequence is 11 residues long. V gave up 3 bases and J gave up 6 bases, with 5 bases separating them. The CDR3 is CASSIGAEAFF. CDR3 DNA sequence: TGTGCCAGTAGTATTGGAGCTGAAGCTTTCTTT. The complete variable domain, with remaining parts taken from reference TRBV19 and TRBJ1-1, reads DGGITQSPKYLFRKEGQNVTLSCEQNLNHDAMYWYRQDPGQGLRLIYYSQIVNDFQKGDIAEGYSVSREKKESFPLTVTSAQKNPTAFYLCASSIGAEAFFGQGTRLTVV.

This clone was counted between two and nine times. This sequence joins TRBV7-9 and TRBJ2-3, with TRBD2 matching over 8 bases. Looked up from germline, CDR1 is SEHNR and CDR2 is FQNEAQ (reference sequence). This CDR3 has 16 amino acids. Trimming at V came to 4 bases and at J to 4 bases, leaving 10 bases not matched to a gene. CDR3 loop: CASSSVGLVLADTQYF. The CDR3 DNA reads as TGTGCCAGCAGCTCCGTGGGACTAGTCCTCGCAGATACGCAGTATTTT.

The sample holds a few counts of this clone. The chain is built from TRBV4-3 and TRBJ1-1; D gene ambiguous. CDR1 is LGHNA, CDR2 YSLEER, per germline. The ends were cut back, 0 bases at V and 5 bases at J, with 10 bases in the middle. CDR3 length: 14 residues. In DNA form, the CDR3 reads TGCGCCAGCAGCCAAGATCGCGGGAGGACTGAAGCTTTCTTT. Its protein is CASSQDRGRTEAFF.

V is TRBV27 and J is TRBJ2-5; D not resolved. The CDR3 spans 14 residues. V gave up 2 bases and J gave up 2 bases, with 9 bases separating them. Germline V CDR1 and CDR2: MNHEY, SMNVEV (reference sequence). The CDR3 protein is CASSLRGSQETQYF. For the CDR3, the DNA is TGTGCCAGCAGTTTAAGAGGCAGTCAAGAGACCCAGTACTTC.